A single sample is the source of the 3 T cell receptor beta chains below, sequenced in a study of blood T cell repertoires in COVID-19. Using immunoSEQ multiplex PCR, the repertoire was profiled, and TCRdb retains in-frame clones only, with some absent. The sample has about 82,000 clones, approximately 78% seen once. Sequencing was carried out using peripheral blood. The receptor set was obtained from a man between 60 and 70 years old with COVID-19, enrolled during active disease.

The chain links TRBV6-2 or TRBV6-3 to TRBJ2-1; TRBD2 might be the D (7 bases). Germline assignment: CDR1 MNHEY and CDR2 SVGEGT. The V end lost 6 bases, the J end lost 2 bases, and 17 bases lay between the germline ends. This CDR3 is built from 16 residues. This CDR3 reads CASSPVGGRPYNEQFF. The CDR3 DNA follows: TGTGCCAGCAGCCCTGTGGGGGGGCGACCCTACAATGAGCAGTTCTTC.

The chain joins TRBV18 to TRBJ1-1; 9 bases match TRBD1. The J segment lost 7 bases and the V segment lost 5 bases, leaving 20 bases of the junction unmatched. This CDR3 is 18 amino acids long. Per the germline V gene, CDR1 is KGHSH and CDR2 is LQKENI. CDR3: CASSLRTLQRTGVDEAFF. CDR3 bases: TGTGCCAGCTCATTACGAACGCTCCAAAGGACAGGGGTCGATGAAGCTTTCTTT.

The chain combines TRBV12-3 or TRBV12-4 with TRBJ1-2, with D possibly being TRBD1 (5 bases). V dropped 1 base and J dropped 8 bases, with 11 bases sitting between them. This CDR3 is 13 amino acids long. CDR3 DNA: TGTGCCAGCAGTTTAGGGGGGGGTCCCGGCTACACCTTC. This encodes CASSLGGGPGYTF.